The 13 T cell receptor beta chains below come from one sample, sequenced in a study of T cell changes during pregnancy in multiple sclerosis. This table comes from immunoSEQ multiplex PCR, and its TCRdb copy is limited to in-frame clones, with some not included. Counted here are 25,000 or so clones, about 86% occurring once; the ten biggest clones make up about 1%. Source: CD4+ T cells from peripheral blood mononuclear cells, taken in the first trimester of pregnancy. All receptors derive from a female donor in good health, enrolled as a control in a pregnancy study.

This chain joins TRBV28 and TRBJ2-2; 11 bases are shared with TRBD2. Germline assignment: CDR1 MDHEN and CDR2 SYDVKM. Unmatched junction bases numbered 3, after V lost 2 bases and J lost 7 bases. The CDR3 is 15 residues long. Here the CDR3 reads CASSLPTSGGGELFF. The CDR3, as DNA: TGTGCCAGCAGTTTACCCACTAGCGGGGGCGGGGAGCTGTTTTTT. Filled out from reference TRBV28 and TRBJ2-2, the complete variable domain reads DVKVTQSSRYLVKRTGEKVFLECVQDMDHENMFWYRQDPGLGLRLIYFSYDVKMKEKGDIPEGYSVSREKKERFSLILESASTNQTSMYLCASSLPTSGGGELFFGEGSRLTVL.

This clone was seen just once. The V call is TRBV21-1, the J call TRBJ1-5. TRBV21-1 is assigned pseudogene status. The CDR3 covers 15 residues. The CDR3 DNA sequence: TGTGCCAGCAGCAAAGAGAGGTATGGCAATCAGCCCCAGCATTTT. Protein product: CASSKERYGNQPQHF.

This chain uses TRBV11-2 with TRBJ1-5, with D maybe TRBD1 (5 bases). V was trimmed by 1 base and J by 3 bases, leaving 10 bases between them. The CDR3 runs to 15 residues. Germline CDR1 reads SGHAT; CDR2 reads FQNNGV. Here the CDR3 reads CASSLGQQLNQPQHF. The CDR3 DNA reads as TGTGCCAGCAGCTTAGGACAGCAACTCAATCAGCCCCAGCATTTT.

V and J are TRBV10-1 and TRBJ1-1; D is undetermined. CDR1 is WNHNN, CDR2 SYGVQD, per germline (reference sequence). The CDR3 extends over 13 amino acids. V lost 3 bases and J 1 base, leaving 6 bases between the germline ends. CDR3 sequence reads: CASSDSENTEAFF. Here the CDR3 DNA reads TGCGCCAGCAGTGATTCAGAGAACACTGAAGCTTTCTTT.

This chain joins TRBV6-1 and TRBJ1-1; a possible D gene is TRBD1 (5 bases). V lost 4 bases and J 5 bases, leaving 8 bases between the germline ends. There are 12 residues in the CDR3. From germline, CDR1 is MNHNS and CDR2 SASEGT. DNA of the CDR3: TGTGCCAGCAGTGTTGGGGGGACTGAAGCTTTCTTT. Translating gives CASSVGGTEAFF.

This chain joins TRBV2 and TRBJ2-2, with D perhaps matching TRBD1 (5 bases). The CDR3 is 15 amino acids. V gave up 4 bases and J gave up 4 bases, with 13 bases separating them. Per germline, CDR1 SNHLY and CDR2 FYNNEI. Here the CDR3 DNA reads TGTGCCAGCAGTGGGGCAGGGTTGGGCACCGGGGAGCTGTTTTTT. Its protein product is CASSGAGLGTGELFF.

The chain employs TRBV5-4 and TRBJ1-1, with a tentative D call TRBD1 (6 bases). CDR1 and CDR2 from the germline V gene are SGHNT and YYREEE (reference sequence). This CDR3 region has 13 residues. Trimming pared 2 bases from V and 4 bases from J, leaving 9 bases between. CDR3 sequence reads: CASSLQGATEAFF. DNA of the CDR3: TGTGCCAGCAGCTTACAGGGAGCCACTGAAGCTTTCTTT.

V and J are TRBV10-1 and TRBJ2-7, with D unclear. Germline lookup yields CDR1 WNHNN and CDR2 SYGVQD (reference sequence). V lost 4 bases and J 0 bases, leaving 4 bases between the germline ends. This CDR3 spans 12 amino acids. The CDR3 DNA reads as TGCGCCAGCAGTGGGCTCTCCTACGAGCAGTACTTC. Its translation is CASSGLSYEQYF.

The chain uses TRBV15 and TRBJ2-2; D may be TRBD2 (6 bases). V gave up 1 base and J gave up 4 bases, with 13 bases separating them. CDR3 length: 16 residues. The germline gives CDR1 LNHNV, CDR2 YYDKDF (reference sequence). The CDR3 reads CATSRGGGIGTGELFF. The CDR3 DNA is TGTGCCACCAGCAGAGGGGGAGGCATCGGCACCGGGGAGCTGTTTTTT.

The chain couples TRBV5-1 to TRBJ2-1; 8 positions match TRBD1. This CDR3 is built from 15 residues. V trimming: 2 bases; J trimming: 5 bases; junction bases outside the gene matches: 6. The germline V gene encodes CDR1 SGHRS and CDR2 YFSETQ. The CDR3 sequence: CASSFSRTGHNEQFF. CDR3 sequence (DNA): TGCGCCAGCAGCTTTTCAAGGACAGGGCACAATGAGCAGTTCTTC.

In this sample, this clone turned up once. The CDR3 loop is CASMRWVGKGEDYTF. DNA for the CDR3: TGTGCCAGCATGCGTTGGGTGGGGAAAGGGGAGGACTACACCTTC. This chain joins TRBV11-2 and TRBJ1-2; TRBD1 might be the D (5 bases). The V and J ends lost 7 bases and 10 bases respectively, with 25 bases between them. In germline, CDR1 is SGHAT, CDR2 FQNNGV. The CDR3 covers 15 residues.

The rearrangement links TRBV4-2 to TRBJ2-7; TRBD1 matches 10 bases. CDR3 length equals 16 residues. Trimming at V came to 0 bases and at J to 3 bases, leaving 5 bases not matched to a gene. Germline lookup yields CDR1 LGHNA and CDR2 YNFKEQ. The CDR3 sequence is CASSQDLDRGGYEQYF. The CDR3, as DNA: TGTGCCAGCAGCCAAGACCTGGACAGGGGGGGCTACGAGCAGTACTTC.

The CDR3 loop is CASSSLWGLDGTSSGNTIYF. The CDR3, as DNA: TGTGCCAGCAGCTCACTTTGGGGACTCGACGGTACCTCCTCTGGAAACACCATATATTTT. The chain has TRBV9 and TRBJ1-3, with D tentatively TRBD1 (5 bases). With 4 bases removed from V and 0 bases from J, the gap between germline ends came to 26 bases. The CDR3 contains 20 residues. From germline, CDR1 is SGDLS and CDR2 YYNGEE. Together with reference TRBV9 and TRBJ1-3, the CDR3 gives the full variable domain: DSGVTQTPKHLITATGQRVTLRCSPRSGDLSVYWYQQSLDQGLQFLIQYYNGEERAKGNILERFSAQQFPDLHSELNLSSLELGDSALYFCASSSLWGLDGTSSGNTIYFGEGSWLTVV.